A single sample is the source of the 16 T cell receptor beta chains below, sequenced in a study of OX40 agonist ivuxolimab in advanced cancers. Clones were read by immunoSEQ multiplex PCR, and TCRdb kept only the in-frame ones, dropping some. The sample holds about 36,000 clones, around 82% seen once. Specimen: CD4+ or CD8+ T cells sorted from blood, collected in a trial of the OX40 agonist ivuxolimab. The receptor set was obtained from an adult with an advanced solid tumor such as melanoma, head and neck, liver or kidney cancer.

The chain carries TRBV5-5 and TRBJ2-1, with TRBD2 matching 11 bases. The junction had 1 base not matched to a gene; V was cut back by 0 bases and J by 5 bases. The CDR3 runs 15 residues. Per the germline V gene, CDR1 is SGHKS and CDR2 is YYEKEE (reference sequence). The CDR3 sequence: CASSLGLAGNNEQFF. The CDR3 DNA is TGTGCCAGCAGCTTGGGACTAGCGGGGAACAATGAGCAGTTCTTC.

The rearrangement joins TRBV9 to TRBJ2-5; 8 nucleotides agree with TRBD1. Trimming took 1 base from V and 3 from J; bases not matched to a gene: 5. Per the germline V gene, CDR1 is SGDLS and CDR2 is YYNGEE. The CDR3 loop spans 15 amino acids. The CDR3 nucleotides are TGTGCCAGCAGCGTAACAGGGGGGATCGAAGAGACCCAGTACTTC. The encoded protein is CASSVTGGIEETQYF.

CDR3 DNA sequence: TGTGCCATCAACGGGAACACCGGGGAGCTGTTTTTT. Encoded protein: CAINGNTGELFF. The chain carries TRBV10-3 and TRBJ2-2, with no clear D. Trimming took off 7 bases at V and 1 base at J, with 4 bases between the two ends. The germline gives CDR1 ENHRY, CDR2 SYGVKD. The CDR3 sequence is 12 residues long.

This chain joins TRBV14 and TRBJ2-5, with TRBD1 matching 12 bases. The CDR3 totals 17 residues. V gave up 4 bases and J gave up 5 bases; unmatched junction bases: 11. Germline V lookup: CDR1 SGHDN, CDR2 FVKESK. CDR3: CASSPAGTGGFMETQYF. In DNA form, the CDR3 reads TGTGCCAGCAGCCCCGCCGGGACAGGGGGCTTCATGGAGACCCAGTACTTC.

This sequence joins TRBV4-2 and TRBJ2-3; D is perhaps TRBD1 (6 bases). V lost 1 base and J lost 6, with 14 bases in between. Germline V gene sequence: CDR1 LGHNA, CDR2 YNFKEQ. This CDR3 is 15 amino acids long. CDR3 loop: CASSQVLERGDTQYF. The CDR3 DNA is TGTGCCAGCAGCCAAGTCCTAGAGAGGGGGGATACGCAGTATTTT.

This chain connects TRBV27 to TRBJ1-2, with D uncertain. This CDR3 comprises 13 residues. The V end lost 5 bases, the J end lost 2 bases, and 9 bases lay between the germline ends. In germline, CDR1 is MNHEY, CDR2 SMNVEV (reference sequence). The CDR3 bases are TGTGCCAGCAGTCCCGGATCCAACTATGGCTACACCTTC. Amino acid sequence: CASSPGSNYGYTF.

This clone is medium-sized by share. The CDR3 protein is CASSPSVGTASYEQYF. The CDR3 coding sequence is TGTGCCAGCAGTCCATCGGTCGGGACAGCCTCCTACGAGCAGTACTTC. This chain joins TRBV27 and TRBJ2-7; 7 nucleotides line up with TRBD1. This CDR3 contains 16 residues. Per the germline V gene, CDR1 is MNHEY and CDR2 is SMNVEV (reference sequence). Trimming at V came to 5 bases and at J to 0 bases, leaving 10 bases not matched to a gene.

The chain has TRBV6-6 and TRBJ2-3, with 7 bases identical to TRBD2. In germline, CDR1 is MNHNY, CDR2 SVGAGI (reference sequence). The ends lost 2 bases at V and 2 bases at J; junction bases unmatched: 4. The length of the CDR3 is 15 residues. CDR3 bases: TGTGCCAGCAGTTACGTGGGAGGGGTCACAGATACGCAGTATTTT. Its protein product is CASSYVGGVTDTQYF.

This chain connects TRBV30 to TRBJ2-7; unclear D gene. The CDR3 covers 13 residues. Trimming left V 2 bases short and J 0 bases short, with 8 bases between. Germline V gene lookup returns CDR1 GTSNPN and CDR2 SVGIG (reference sequence). The CDR3 is CAWSQVSSYEQYF. The DNA for the CDR3 is TGTGCCTGGAGTCAGGTTAGCTCCTACGAGCAGTACTTC.

The chain links TRBV11-2 to TRBJ2-1; 7 bases fit TRBD1. With 3 bases clipped from V and 7 bases from J, the junction kept 3 bases outside the gene matches. Germline CDR1 SGHAT, CDR2 FQNNGV. The CDR3 sequence is 13 residues long. The CDR3 reads CASSFSGGNEQFF. CDR3 DNA: TGTGCCAGCAGCTTCTCAGGGGGAAATGAGCAGTTCTTC.

The chain links TRBV7-6 to TRBJ2-7, with D unclear. The CDR3 is 14 amino acids. Trimming left V 0 bases short and J 6 bases short, with 12 bases between. The germline V gene encodes CDR1 SGHVS and CDR2 FNYEAQ. Written as DNA, the CDR3 is TGTGCCAGCAGCTTAGCGGGGAAAGGGTTCGAGCAGTACTTC. Its translation: CASSLAGKGFEQYF.

This chain links TRBV7-8 with TRBJ2-1; the D call may be TRBD1 or TRBD2 (5 bases each). The CDR3 is made up of 14 amino acids. V gave up 5 bases and J gave up 3 bases, with 11 bases separating them. Looked up from germline, CDR1 is SGHVS and CDR2 is FQNEAQ. As DNA, the CDR3 is TGTGCCAGCAGCCCGGGGCCTAACTACAATGAGCAGTTCTTC. This translates into CASSPGPNYNEQFF.

The CDR3 region is CASSLAVGSSGNTIYF. For the CDR3, the DNA is TGTGCCAGCAGCTTAGCTGTGGGATCCTCTGGAAACACCATATATTTT. The V call is TRBV13, the J call TRBJ1-3; the D is unclear. CDR1 and CDR2 from the germline V gene are PRHDT and FYEKMQ (reference sequence). V was trimmed by 1 base and J by 0 bases, leaving 10 bases between them. The CDR3 runs 16 residues.

The gene calls are TRBV7-9 and TRBJ2-4; 9 nucleotides align to TRBD1. The J segment lost 8 bases and the V segment lost 5 bases, leaving 10 bases of the junction unmatched. CDR3 length: 15 residues. Germline CDR1 and CDR2: SEHNR and FQNEAQ (reference sequence). Here the CDR3 reads CASSPGQGFLDIQYF. The CDR3 DNA reads TGTGCCAGCAGCCCCGGACAGGGGTTTCTAGACATTCAGTACTTC.

The V call is TRBV4-3, the J call TRBJ2-5; D may be TRBD1 or TRBD2 (6 bases each). TRBJ2-7 explains the end of the DNA better; the J call may be wrong. Per germline, CDR1 LGHNA and CDR2 YSLEER. The CDR3 is 15 amino acids. The CDR3 DNA reads as TGCGCCAGCAGCCAAGTTAGGGGGGCGGCATACGAGCAGTACTTC. This encodes CASSQVRGAAYEQYF.

V usage is TRBV6-1 and J usage is TRBJ2-3; D is undetermined. Germline V gives CDR1 MNHNS, CDR2 SASEGT. The length of the CDR3 is 13 residues. Trimming pared 4 bases from V and 4 bases from J, leaving 9 bases between. This CDR3 reads CASSVFRPDTQYF. The CDR3 DNA reads TGTGCCAGCAGTGTATTTCGGCCAGATACGCAGTATTTT.